The T cell receptor beta chain under discussion was sequenced for a study of TIL therapy for anti-PD-1-resistant metastatic lung cancer (dated by TCRdb to about 2021). As for the study more broadly: Tumors were harvested prior to any PD-1/PD-L1 blockade, after which nivolumab was administered to patients, and lymphodepletion, expanded TIL infusion and IL-2 were given to patients who progressed. Enrolled patients had a median age of approximately 49 years (range roughly 35-85) and a median tumor PD-L1 proportion score of about 5.9%. Most of the cohort had lung adenocarcinoma, including several EGFR-mutant tumors and two ALK-rearranged tumors, and half of the patients were either current or former smokers. Across the cohort, whole-exome sequencing showed a median non-synonymous tumor mutation burden of roughly 1.5 mutations per megabase. T cell receptor beta sequencing of tumor and peripheral blood was used to follow clonotypes across the tumor, the expanded TIL product and serial blood samples.

As for this clone: Its antigen remains undetermined. Base qualities are not at hand, and no much larger clone is one base apart.

Broader findings and caveats from the paper: The baseline peripheral repertoire was partially replaced by infused TIL clonotypes, which then decayed over months, and no apparent association between persistence and response was found. The cohort was highly selected, with more treatment-naive, never-smoker and oncogene-addicted patients than typical, limiting generalizability. The study protocol defined all tumor marker inferences as exploratory.

In light of the paper, this sample's time point label describes: pre-treatment sample, taken before nivolumab and TIL therapy. A phase I trial run at two centers enrolled adults with stage 4 NSCLC between 2017 and January 2020. The samples were obtained from a phase I trial that was single-arm and open-label and tested tumor-infiltrating lymphocyte therapy combined with nivolumab in advanced non-small cell lung cancer. Mononuclear cells from blood collected in EDTA tubes were isolated on a Ficoll gradient and snap-frozen as pellets, and DNA was then extracted using a Qiagen mini-prep kit. The immunoSEQ v3 hsTCRB kit was used to amplify TCR beta CDR3 regions from genomic DNA through bias-controlled multiplex PCR. The TCR libraries were sequenced on an Illumina NextSeq 500 to 2 million or so read pairs for survey level or 5-6 million read pairs for deep level. Regarding the original processing steps: V, D and J genes were assigned, non-productive sequences were removed, and clonality was reported by immunoSEQ Analyzer software. Repertoires were compared using productive Simpson clonality and Morisita overlap index of productive TRB rearrangements between infused TIL and blood. The absolute count of a clonotype in blood was estimated by multiplying the lymphocyte count by the CD3+ fraction and by the productive frequency of the clone. Entries here come from immuneACCESS through TCRdb and include only in-frame sequences with V and J called. Some clones fail to appear in such tables; in the studies checked, an unresolved V gene covers under half of the shortfall, and the cause of the remainder is unknown. That table supplies the V and J calls and clone size; D and trimming were determined from the DNA. The sample table holds some 16,000 clones, of which roughly 72% were seen once. The ten most abundant clones make up about 35% of the sample.

The source was blood, collected at baseline. This sequence originates from a person between 30 and 79 years old with non-small cell lung cancer.

The nucleotides read TGTGCCAGCATGAGGGGGGCAGAGACCCAGTACTTC. Protein translation: CASMRGAETQYF. Recombination linked TRBV2 to TRBJ2-5; the D region is possibly TRBD1 or TRBD2, each matching across 6 bases. The germline V gene yields SNHLY for CDR1 and FYNNEI for CDR2. The CDR3 sequence holds 12 residues, the cysteine and phenylalanine included. Solely the CDR3 DNA is kept, with 36 bases framed from the first base. Trimming takes 7 bases from V and 4 bases from J, and the germline ends sit 10 bases apart.